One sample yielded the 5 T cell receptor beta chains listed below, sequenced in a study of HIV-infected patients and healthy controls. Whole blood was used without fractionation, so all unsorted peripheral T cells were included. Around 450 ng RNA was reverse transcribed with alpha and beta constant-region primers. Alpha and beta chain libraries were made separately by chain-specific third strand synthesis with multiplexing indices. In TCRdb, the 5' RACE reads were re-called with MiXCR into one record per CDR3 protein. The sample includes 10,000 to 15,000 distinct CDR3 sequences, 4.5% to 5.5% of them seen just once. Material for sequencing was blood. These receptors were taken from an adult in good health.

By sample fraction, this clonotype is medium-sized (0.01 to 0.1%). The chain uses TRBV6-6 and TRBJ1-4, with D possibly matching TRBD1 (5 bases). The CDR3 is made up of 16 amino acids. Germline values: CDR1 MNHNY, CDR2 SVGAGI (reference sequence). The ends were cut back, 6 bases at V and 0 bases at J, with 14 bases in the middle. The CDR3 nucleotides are TGTGCCAGCAGGTCCCATGGGGGGGCAACTAATGAAAAACTGTTTTTT. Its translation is CASRSHGGATNEKLFF.

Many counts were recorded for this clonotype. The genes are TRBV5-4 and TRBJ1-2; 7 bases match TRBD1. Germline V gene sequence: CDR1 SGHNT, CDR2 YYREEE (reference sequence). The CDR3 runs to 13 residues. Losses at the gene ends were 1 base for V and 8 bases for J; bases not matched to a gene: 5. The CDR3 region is CASSLRTGSGYTF. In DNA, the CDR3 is TGTGCCAGCAGCTTGAGGACAGGCTCCGGCTACACCTTC.

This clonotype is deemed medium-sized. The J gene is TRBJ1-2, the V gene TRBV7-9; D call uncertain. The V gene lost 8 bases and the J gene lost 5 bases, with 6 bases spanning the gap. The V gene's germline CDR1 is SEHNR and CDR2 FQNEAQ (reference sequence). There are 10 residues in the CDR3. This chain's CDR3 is CASGHYGYTF. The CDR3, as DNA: TGTGCCAGCGGTCATTATGGCTACACCTTC.

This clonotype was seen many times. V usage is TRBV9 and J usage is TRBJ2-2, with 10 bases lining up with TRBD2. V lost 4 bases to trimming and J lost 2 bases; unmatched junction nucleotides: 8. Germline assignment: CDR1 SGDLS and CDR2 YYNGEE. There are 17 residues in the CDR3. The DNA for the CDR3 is TGTGCCAGCAGCCGGAGGGTAGCGGGGGGAAACACCGGGGAGCTGTTTTTT. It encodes CASSRRVAGGNTGELFF.

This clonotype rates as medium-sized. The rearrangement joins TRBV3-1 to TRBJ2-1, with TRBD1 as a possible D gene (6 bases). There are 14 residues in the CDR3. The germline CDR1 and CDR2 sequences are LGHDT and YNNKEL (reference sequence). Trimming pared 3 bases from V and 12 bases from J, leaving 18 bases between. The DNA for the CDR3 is TGTGCCAGCAGCCACTACAAGATGGACAGTCTGCAGTTCTTC. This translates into CASSHYKMDSLQFF.